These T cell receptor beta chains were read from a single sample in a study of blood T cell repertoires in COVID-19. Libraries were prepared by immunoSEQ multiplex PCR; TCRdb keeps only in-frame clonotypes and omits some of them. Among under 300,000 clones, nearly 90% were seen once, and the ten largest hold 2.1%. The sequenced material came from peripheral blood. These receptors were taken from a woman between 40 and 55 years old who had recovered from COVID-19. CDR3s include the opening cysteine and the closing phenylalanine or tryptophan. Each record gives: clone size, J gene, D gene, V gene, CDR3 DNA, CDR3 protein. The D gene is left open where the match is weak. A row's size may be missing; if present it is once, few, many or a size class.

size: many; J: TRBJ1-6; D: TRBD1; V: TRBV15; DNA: TGTGCCACCAGCCGCTCCGTACAGGGGAGTCGGAATTCACCCCTCCACTTT; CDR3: CATSRSVQGSRNSPLHF
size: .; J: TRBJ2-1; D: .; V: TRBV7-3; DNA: TGTGCCAGCAGCCTAGGAGGGACGAAAGAGCAGTTCTTC; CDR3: CASSLGGTKEQFF
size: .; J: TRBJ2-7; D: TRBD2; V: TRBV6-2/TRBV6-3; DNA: TGTGCCAGCAGTTACTTGCGGGAGGGCTACGAGCAGTACTTC; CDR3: CASSYLREGYEQYF
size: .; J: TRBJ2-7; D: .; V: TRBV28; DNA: TGTGCCAGCAGTTTCGAAGACGGGATCCCCTCCTACGAGCAGTACTTC; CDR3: CASSFEDGIPSYEQYF
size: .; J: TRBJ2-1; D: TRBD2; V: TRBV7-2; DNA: TGTGCCAGCAGCTTACGATCGACTAGCGGGGGTTACAATGAGCAGTTCTTC; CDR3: CASSLRSTSGGYNEQFF
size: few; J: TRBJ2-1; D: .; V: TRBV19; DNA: TGTGCCAGTAGTATAGGTCGAGCAGGGATGAATGAGCAGTTCTTC; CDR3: CASSIGRAGMNEQFF
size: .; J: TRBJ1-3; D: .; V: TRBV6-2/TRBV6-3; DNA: TGTGCCAGCAGCGAATCGGGATCCTCTGGAAACACCATATATTTT; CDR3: CASSESGSSGNTIYF
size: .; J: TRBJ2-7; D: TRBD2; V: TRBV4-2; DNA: TGTGCCAGCAGCCAGAGACTAGCGGGAGGTGGAGAGCAGTACTTC; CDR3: CASSQRLAGGGEQYF
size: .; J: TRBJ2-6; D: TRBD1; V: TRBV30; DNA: TGTGCCTGGAGTGGCAGGGGGAAGTCGAACTCTGGGGCCAACGTCCTGACTTTC; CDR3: CAWSGRGKSNSGANVLTF
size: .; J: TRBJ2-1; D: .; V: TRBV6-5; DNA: TGTGCCAGCAGTTACTCCTCCGAGGTTTCCTACAATGAGCAGTTCTTC; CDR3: CASSYSSEVSYNEQFF
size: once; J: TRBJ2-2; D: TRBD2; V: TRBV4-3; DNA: TGCGCCAGCAGCCAAGAGTACAGGCGGGGGGTATCGAACACCGGGGAGCTGTTTTTT; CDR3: CASSQEYRRGVSNTGELFF
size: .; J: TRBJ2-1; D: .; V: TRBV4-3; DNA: TGCGCCAGCAGCCCCGACCCCCGGACAGTCGGGGAGCAGTTCTTC; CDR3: CASSPDPRTVGEQFF
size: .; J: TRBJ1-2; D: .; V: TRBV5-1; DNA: TGCGCCAGCAGCACCAAACAGGGTTATAATGGCTACACCTTC; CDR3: CASSTKQGYNGYTF
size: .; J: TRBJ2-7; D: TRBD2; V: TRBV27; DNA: TGTGCCAGCAGTTTAGAGGTAGCGGGATCCTACGAGCAGTACTTC; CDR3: CASSLEVAGSYEQYF
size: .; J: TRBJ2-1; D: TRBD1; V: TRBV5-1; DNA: TGCGCCAGCAGCTTGCCGGGACAGGGGGCCTCTGGCCATGTAGGGCAGTTCTTC; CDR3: CASSLPGQGASGHVGQFF
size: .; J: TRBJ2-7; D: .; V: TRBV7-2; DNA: TGTGCCAGCAGCTGGGTAATACGGGGGGCGAGCTCCTACGAGCAGTACTTC; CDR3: CASSWVIRGASSYEQYF
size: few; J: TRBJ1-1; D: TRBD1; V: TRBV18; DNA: TGTGCCAGCTCACTGTCGACAGGGGCGAACACTGAAGCTTTCTTT; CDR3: CASSLSTGANTEAFF
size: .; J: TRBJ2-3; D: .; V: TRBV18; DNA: TGTGCCAGCTCGTCCCGGGACACGCAGGGGGATACGCAGTATTTT; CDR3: CASSSRDTQGDTQYF
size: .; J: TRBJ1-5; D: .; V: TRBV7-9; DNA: TGTGCCAGCAGCTTAGCGGCAGGGGATCAGCCCCAGCATTTT; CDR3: CASSLAAGDQPQHF
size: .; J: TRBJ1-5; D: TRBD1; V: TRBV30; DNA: TGTGCCTGGGACAGGGGAGATCAGCCCCAGCATTTT; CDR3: CAWDRGDQPQHF
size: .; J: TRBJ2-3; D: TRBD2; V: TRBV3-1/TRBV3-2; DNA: TGTGCCAGCAGCCAAGATAAGCGGGAGGGCCCAACTAGGACAGATACGCAGTATTTT; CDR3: CASSQDKREGPTRTDTQYF
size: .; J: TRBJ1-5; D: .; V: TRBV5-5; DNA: TGTGCCAGCAGCCCATTGGGGGGGGACAGCAATCAGCCCCAGCATTTT; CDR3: CASSPLGGDSNQPQHF
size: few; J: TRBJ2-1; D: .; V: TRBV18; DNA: TGTGCCAGCTCGCCAGACAGGTCCAATGAGCAGTTCTTC; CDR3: CASSPDRSNEQFF
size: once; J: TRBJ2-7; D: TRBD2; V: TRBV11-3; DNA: TGTGCCAGCAGCTTAGTCCGGACGGGACTAAACTACGAGCAGTACTTC; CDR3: CASSLVRTGLNYEQYF
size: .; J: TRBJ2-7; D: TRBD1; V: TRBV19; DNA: TGTGCCAGTAGTATTGGTGGGACAGGGGCCTACGAGCAGTACTTC; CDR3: CASSIGGTGAYEQYF
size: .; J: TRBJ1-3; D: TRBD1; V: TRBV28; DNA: TGTGCCAGCAGTTCATCCGGGACAGGCGGAAACACCATATATTTT; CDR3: CASSSSGTGGNTIYF
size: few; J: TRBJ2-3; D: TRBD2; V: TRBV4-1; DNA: TGCGCCAGCAGTTTTAGGAGGACTAGCGGGGGGAGCACAGATACGCAGTATTTT; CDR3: CASSFRRTSGGSTDTQYF
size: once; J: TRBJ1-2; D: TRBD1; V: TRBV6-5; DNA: TGTGCCAGCAGCTCGGGACAGGCTGGATCCTATGGCTACACCTTC; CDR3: CASSSGQAGSYGYTF
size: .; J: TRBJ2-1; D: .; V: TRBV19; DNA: TGTGCCAGTAGCCAAAACAATGAGCAGTTCTTC; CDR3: CASSQNNEQFF
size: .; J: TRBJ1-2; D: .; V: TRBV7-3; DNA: TGTGCCAGCAGCCCGGGGGGGAGGGACTATGGCTACACCTTC; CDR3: CASSPGGRDYGYTF
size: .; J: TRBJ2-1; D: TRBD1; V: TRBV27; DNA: TGTGCCAGCAGTACAGGGGGATACAATGAGCAGTTCTTC; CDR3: CASSTGGYNEQFF
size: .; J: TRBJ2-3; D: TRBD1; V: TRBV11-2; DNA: TGTGCCAGCGAAGTGATGGTGACAGGGCGTCCAGATACGCAGTATTTT; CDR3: CASEVMVTGRPDTQYF
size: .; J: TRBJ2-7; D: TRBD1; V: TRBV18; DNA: TGTGCCAGCTTACCACTGGGACAGGGAAAGGGCGAGCAGTACTTC; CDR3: CASLPLGQGKGEQYF
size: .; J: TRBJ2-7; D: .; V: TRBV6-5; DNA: TGTGCCAGCAGTCGAGCCTACGAGCAGTACTTC; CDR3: CASSRAYEQYF
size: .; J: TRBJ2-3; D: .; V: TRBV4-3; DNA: TGCGCCAGCAGCCAAGGGGGGGGCTTCCCAGGGGTTGCAGATACGCAGTATTTT; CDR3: CASSQGGGFPGVADTQYF
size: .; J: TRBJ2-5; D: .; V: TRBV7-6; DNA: TGTGCCAGCAGCTCTGGACTGGTCCAAGAGACCCAGTACTTC; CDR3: CASSSGLVQETQYF
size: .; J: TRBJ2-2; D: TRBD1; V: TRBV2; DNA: TGTGCCAGCAGTGGGGACAGGGCGAACACCGGGGAGCTGTTTTTT; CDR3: CASSGDRANTGELFF